This T cell receptor beta chain was observed in a study of blood T cell repertoires in COVID-19 (dated by TCRdb to 2020 to 2021). Some background on the complete study: Samples from collaborators originated in the United States, Italy and Spain and spanned both the acute and convalescent phases of COVID-19. A freely available public database, intended as a resource for researchers studying the immune response to SARS-CoV-2, is where the repertoires were released. Subjects who had been exposed to COVID-19, were actively infected with it, or had recovered from it provided the deeply sampled blood TCRbeta repertoires that made up the dataset. Samples came from the ongoing ImmuneRACE study (first 160 participants) plus 1,254 subjects from 6 global collaborators. Where HLA class I and class II types were available, the types were taken from metadata supplied by the sample provider, not from assay-based typing. The material from the prospective study consisted of cDNA or gDNA derived from T cells, B-cell-depleted T cells, or PBMCs. Sample metadata almost always included a de-identified subject ID, COVID-19 status, age in years and sex. The study at large found these results: The amount of clinical and demographic metadata varied by source and participant and was provided uncurated.

Participants in the prospective study were aged about 18 to 95 years, lived in about two dozen United States geographic areas, and enrolled through a virtual design. Cohort assignment in the prospective study relied on participant-reported clinical history from a screening survey and a study questionnaire. Recovered participants in ImmuneRACE Cohort 3 were defined by two consecutive negative NP/OP PCR tests, clearance by a healthcare professional, or resolution of symptoms. Mobile phlebotomists in the prospective study collected whole blood, serum and a nasopharyngeal or oropharyngeal swab from every participant. Participants in the prospective study had the option to provide additional blood draws and questionnaires over a roughly two-month period. Prospective study blood samples were shipped either frozen or at room temperature before DNA extraction. TCRbeta CDR3 regions were amplified from genomic DNA using the immunoSEQ Assay, a bias-controlled multiplex PCR. The source study handled its data this way. Nucleated cell counts per sample were estimated from amplification of reference gene primers within the assay. To quantify the absolute abundance of each unique TCRbeta CDR3 rearrangement, sequence reads were collapsed and filtered. For each sample, productive Simpson clonality was calculated as the square root of Simpson's diversity index over productive rearrangements. The table comes from immuneACCESS by way of TCRdb, which keeps in-frame sequences with V and J called. Part of the clones is missing from these tables; in studies checked, under half for an unresolved V gene and the rest for unknown reasons. That table gives V, J and clone size, and the DNA gave D and trimming. The sample records some 200,000 clones, 65% to 90% of which are singletons. In total, the top ten clones hold 12% of the sample.

The CDR3 goes from the cysteine to the phenylalanine over 17 residues. The DNA shown is the 51-base CDR3, in frame from base 1. Trimming takes 6 bases from V and 1 base from J, and the germline ends sit 19 bases apart. Taken from the germline V gene, the CDR1 and CDR2 loops are KGHDR and SFDVKD. Remarks on this clone: No cognate antigen has been identified for it. No base quality information exists; no much larger clone differs at one position.

The source material was PBMCs or T cells enriched from blood (not recorded which). This receptor was taken from a man aged 35 to 55 who had recovered from COVID-19. The chain employs TRBV24-1 and TRBJ2-3, with the D segment identity uncertain. For the CDR3, the sequence is CATSNSRYSSGTDTQYF. The DNA reads TGTGCCACCAGTAACAGTAGGTACTCCTCGGGCACAGATACGCAGTATTTT.